A selection of T cell receptor beta chains follows, all from one sample in a study of T cell responses to AZD1222 COVID-19 vaccine. Clones were read by immunoSEQ multiplex PCR, and TCRdb kept only the in-frame ones, dropping some. The sample holds 91,000 or so clones; 92% are singletons and the top ten take 3.1%. Sequences were derived from peripheral blood, sampled 28 days after the second AZD1222 dose. Receptors originate from an adult who received the AZD1222 COVID-19 vaccine. The conserved cysteine and the conserved F or W are not part of the CDR3 here.

v_gene | CDR3aa
TRBV6-5 | ASSNREANEKLF
TRBV6-2/TRBV6-3 | ASSYSLGAGTQY
TRBV4-1 | ASSQGLSPLH
TRBV30 | AWSVGPSRGPAHGYT
TRBV4-3 | ASSQDYSGNTIY
TRBV29-1 | SAVLKNTDTQY
TRBV7-6 | ASSLVGPQSPYNEQF
TRBV5-1 | ASSPPGGYTEAF
TRBV7-2 | ASSLSPQGVSAF
TRBV21-1 | ASSKAIRLAGGRNEQY
TRBV6-6 | ASSYRDSEKLF
TRBV6-6 | ASRTRGGTLTDTQY
TRBV7-7 | ASSFSGGTYNEQF
TRBV6-2/TRBV6-3 | ASSYETTGPRRLNTEAF
TRBV7-9 | ASSSGGHQPQH
TRBV6-4 | ASSEGLLSYNEQF
TRBV7-2 | ASSPRRTPNNYGYT
TRBV5-1 | ASSLGGGLALDSPLH
TRBV6-1 | ASSEALGQGVNEQY
TRBV5-1 | ASSLVPTNTGELF
TRBV11-3 | ASSWTRNTEAF
TRBV3-1/TRBV3-2 | ASSPRVAGRSYEQY
TRBV5-1 | ASSLEGWGSSGNTIY
TRBV5-1 | ASTRSSGSRDRGARPYGYT
TRBV18 | ASSPPQGGSYNEQF
TRBV25-1 | ASSDARERVYEQY
TRBV10-1 | ASSVSPLSGNTIY
TRBV5-5 | ASSGTGLANTGELF
TRBV19 | ASSILGTGVPGTNEKLF
TRBV3-1/TRBV3-2 | ASSQPRGRGLLSNQPQH
TRBV3-1/TRBV3-2 | ASSQGTGFSYGYT
TRBV10-2 | ASSESKQGVQETQY
TRBV18 | ASSPDITEDRAGYT
TRBV5-4 | ASSFVRQTATNEKLF
TRBV5-4 | ATQFDTGRETQY
TRBV7-6 | ASSPLGGGTFEQF
TRBV21-1 | ASSKAVLAGDPTSGANVLT
TRBV5-1 | ASSPRGAEHIPLH
TRBV18 | ASSPDGYSGNTIY
TRBV4-3 | ASSQGSTSSGELF
TRBV6-5 | ASNRGNTDTQY
TRBV18 | ASSPIGNSPLH
TRBV19 | ASSIRPGAGYGYT
TRBV6-2/TRBV6-3 | ASSQKRGGTDTQY
TRBV15 | ATSRLHEEIDGYT
TRBV30 | AWSDGGLSNQPQH
TRBV7-9 | ASSISGTGVGYT
TRBV7-9 | ASSLFGTGLF
TRBV5-6 | ASSLWNEGSIWEYT
TRBV28 | ASRSGGLAGGTDTQY
TRBV18 | ASSPPSPEETQY
TRBV18 | ASSQDRANTEAF
TRBV6-1 | ASSDGPLRDTEAF
TRBV6-6 | ATCSGGLAKNIQY